This T cell receptor beta chain was identified during a study of T cell responses to AZD1222 COVID-19 vaccine. This table comes from immunoSEQ multiplex PCR, and its TCRdb copy is limited to in-frame clones, with some not included. In the table there are under 150,000 clones, over 90% of which are singletons. The CDR3 sequence is 15 residues long. Germline V gene sequence: CDR1 MNHEY, CDR2 SMNVEV (reference sequence). Trimming pared 3 bases from V and 0 bases from J, leaving 12 bases between. About this clone: What it recognizes is unknown.

Study-level points and caveats: Once two AZD1222 doses were given, Spike-specific TCR breadth and depth went up. Clonal diversity was possibly underestimated; the donors were predominantly white British and more often female. Seropositivity was recorded at baseline in only six AZD1222 recipients.

The rearrangement uses TRBV27 and TRBJ2-7; D perhaps matches TRBD2 (6 bases). The TCR was taken from an adult in good health. The material sequenced was peripheral blood, taken on day 0 of AZD1222 vaccination. CDR3 nucleotide sequence: TGTGCCAGCAGTTTCGGGCGGGACCCCTCCTACGAGCAGTACTTC. Translation: CASSFGRDPSYEQYF.